This TCR beta chain emerged from a study of T cell repertoires in cytomegalovirus infection. Study overall: The public TCR beta signatures pointed to both CMV infection and matching HLA type. Regarding the study as a whole: There were carriers of CMV plus the relevant HLA, and cumulative public TCR beta family frequency identified them. HLA-C-restricted CMV-specific TCR beta clonotypes were dominant in the ex vivo response.

CDR3 length: 15 residues. The ends were cut back, 0 bases at V and 0 bases at J, with 8 bases in the middle. In germline, CDR1 is SGHAT, CDR2 FQNNGV. Concerning this clonotype: Its cognate antigen is unknown.

TCRdb fed the reads into MiXCR, producing one record per CDR3 protein. The table has 350,000 to 500,000 distinct CDR3 sequences, roughly 31% seen once; the top ten hold roughly 13%. Sequences were obtained from PBMCs. This chain uses TRBV11-2 with TRBJ1-1; D not resolved. The sequence was obtained from a human donor in good health (CMV status not recorded). Some clones in this sample may be carry-over from other donors' samples. The CDR3 loop is CASSLDSNMNTEAFF. Here the CDR3 DNA reads TGTGCCAGCAGCTTAGACAGCAATATGAACACTGAAGCTTTCTTT.